The T cell receptor beta chain under discussion was sequenced for a study of blood T cell repertoires in COVID-19. Study context: Acute-phase and convalescent COVID-19 samples originated in the United States, Italy and Spain. Sources were T cells, B-cell-depleted T cells, or PBMCs; the material itself was cDNA or gDNA.

The V gene's germline CDR1 is SGHRS and CDR2 YFSETQ. CDR3 length: 14 amino acids. V dropped 4 bases and J dropped 6; count of bases not matched to a gene: 6. In the study's own analysis: Estimates of nucleated cell counts were drawn from the amplification of reference gene primers. Repertoires were generated with immunoSEQ multiplex PCR, while TCRdb's copy carries only in-frame clones and drops some. From that table come the V and J calls and clone size; the DNA was used to work out D and trimming. In the table there are some 130,000 clones, about 70% of which are singletons. This TCR was sampled from a woman between 65 and 79 years old with acute or convalescent COVID-19. Sequenced input: peripheral blood. The chain combines TRBV5-1 with TRBJ1-1, with 10 bases matching TRBD1. The CDR3 reads CASSGGQGRAEAFF. CDR3 nucleotide sequence: TGCGCCAGCAGCGGGGGACAGGGGAGAGCTGAAGCTTTCTTT.